Sequencing of this T cell receptor (beta chain) was carried out in a study of B cell selection in AIRE deficiency. Worth noting for this clone: The antigen remains unidentified.

CD4+CD127+ cells were sorted as the conventional CD4 T cells. Study results and limitations: CDR3s were shorter in shared Treg sequences, reflecting few non-templated nucleotide insertions. Healthy donors alone shared under 35% of roughly 4,000 Treg sequences; patients alone less than 9.5%. Around 31% of healthy-shared Treg sequences were found among patient Tconv cells.

In the study's own analysis: Conventional T cell pools: 90,000 to 120,000 distinct patient, around 1.5x10^5 donor TCRbeta sequences. Repertoires were generated with immunoSEQ multiplex PCR, while TCRdb's copy carries only in-frame clones and drops some. The V and J calls and clone size were taken over from that table, and D and trimming were inferred from the DNA. The sample yields around 20,000 clones, almost 97% seen once. Trimming left V 0 bases short and J 4 bases short, with 4 bases between. CDR1 ENHRY and CDR2 SYGVKD come from the germline V gene. The CDR3 has 13 residues. V gene TRBV10-3 combines with J gene TRBJ1-3; D unclear. The receptor was derived from a human donor with AIRE deficiency. The sample was conventional CD4+ T cells sorted from PBMCs. This CDR3 reads CAISESGGNTIYF. The CDR3 DNA reads as TGTGCCATCAGTGAGTCTGGGGGAAACACCATATATTTT.